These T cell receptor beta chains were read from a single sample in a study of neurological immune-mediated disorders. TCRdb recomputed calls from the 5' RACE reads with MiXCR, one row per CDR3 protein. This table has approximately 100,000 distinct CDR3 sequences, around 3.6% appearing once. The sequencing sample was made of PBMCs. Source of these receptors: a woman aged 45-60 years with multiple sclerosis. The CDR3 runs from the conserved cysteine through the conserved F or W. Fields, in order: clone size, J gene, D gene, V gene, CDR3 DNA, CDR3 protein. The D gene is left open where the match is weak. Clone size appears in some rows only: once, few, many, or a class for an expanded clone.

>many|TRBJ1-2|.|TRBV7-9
TGTGCCAGCGGCGACAGGAGACCCTTC
CASGDRRPF
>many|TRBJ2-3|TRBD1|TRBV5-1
TGCGCCAGCAGCCTCCCTGACAGGGGGCCCCTGGGGGATACGCAGTATTTT
CASSLPDRGPLGDTQYF
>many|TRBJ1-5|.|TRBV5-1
TGCGCCAGCAGCTGGGACGGCGATCAGCCCCAGCATTTT
CASSWDGDQPQHF
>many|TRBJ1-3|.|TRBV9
TGTGCCAGCAGCGTAGACCTCTCTGGAAACACCATATATTTT
CASSVDLSGNTIYF
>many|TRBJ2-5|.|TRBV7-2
TGTGCCAGCAGCTCGGGAACCCTAGAGACCCAGTACTTC
CASSSGTLETQYF
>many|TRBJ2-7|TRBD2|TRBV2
TGTGCCAGCAGTTCTACTAGCGGGGTAAACGAGCAGTACTTC
CASSSTSGVNEQYF
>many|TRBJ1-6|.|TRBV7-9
TGTGCCAGCAGCTTAGCGTTGGCACCCCTCCACTTT
CASSLALAPLHF
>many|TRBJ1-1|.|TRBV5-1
TGCGCCAGCAGCTTGGATGTCTACACTGAAGCTTTCTTT
CASSLDVYTEAFF
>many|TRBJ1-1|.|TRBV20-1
TGCAGTGCTAGCCGCAGGGTCACTGAAGCTTTCTTT
CSASRRVTEAFF
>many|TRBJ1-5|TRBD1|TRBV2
TGTGCCAGCAGCCTGGGACAGATCAATCAGCCCCAGCATTTT
CASSLGQINQPQHF
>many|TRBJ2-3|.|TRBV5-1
TGCGCCAGCAGGCCGGATCCGCATAGCACAGATACGCAGTATTTT
CASRPDPHSTDTQYF
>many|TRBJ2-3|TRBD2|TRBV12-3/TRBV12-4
TGTGCCAGCAGTTCCTCGACCTCCCCCTCGCTAGCGGGGGGCATTAGCACAGATACGCAGTATTTT
CASSSSTSPSLAGGISTDTQYF
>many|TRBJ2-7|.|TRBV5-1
TGCGCCAGCAGCAAGTCAGGGCTGTCCTACGAGCAGTACTTC
CASSKSGLSYEQYF
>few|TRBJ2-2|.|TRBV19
TGTGCCAGTAGTGCCCCAGCGAACACCGGGGAGCTGTTTTTT
CASSAPANTGELFF
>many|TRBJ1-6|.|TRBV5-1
TGCGCCAGCAGCTTTTCCCGGCAGGCGATGTCACCCCTCCACTTT
CASSFSRQAMSPLHF
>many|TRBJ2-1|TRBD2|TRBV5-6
TGTGCCAGCAGCTCCCGGACTAGCGGGGATTACAATGAGCAGTTCTTC
CASSSRTSGDYNEQFF
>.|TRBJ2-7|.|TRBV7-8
TGTGCCAGCATGCCCGGGCATGCCTCCTACGAGCAGTACTTC
CASMPGHASYEQYF
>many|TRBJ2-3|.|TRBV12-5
TGTGCTAGTGGTCCGGACGGCTGGGGCACAGATACGCAGTATTTT
CASGPDGWGTDTQYF
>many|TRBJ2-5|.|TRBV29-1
TGCAGCGTTGAACAGGAGACCCAGTACTTC
CSVEQETQYF
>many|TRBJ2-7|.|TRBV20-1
TGCAGTGCTAGGCCGAACTACGAGCAGTACTTC
CSARPNYEQYF
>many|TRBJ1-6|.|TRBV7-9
TGTGCCAGCAGCTTGGACGCCCGAAATTCACCCCTCCACTTT
CASSLDARNSPLHF
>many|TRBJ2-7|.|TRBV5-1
TGCGCCAGCAGCTTGCACTACTACGAGCAGTACTTC
CASSLHYYEQYF
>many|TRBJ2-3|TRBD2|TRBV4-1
TGCGCCAGCAGCCAAGTAGCCTCGCGGGGGGTAGGAGATACGCAGTATTTT
CASSQVASRGVGDTQYF
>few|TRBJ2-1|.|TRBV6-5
TGTGCCAGCAGTGGGAGCGTATCTGCCTACAATGAGCAGTTCTTC
CASSGSVSAYNEQFF
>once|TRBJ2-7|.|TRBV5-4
TGTGCCAGCAGCTCCGGGGGATTAGGAAATGAGCAGTACTTC
CASSSGGLGNEQYF
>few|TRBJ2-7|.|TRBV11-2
TGTGCCAGCAGCTTGGGGACGGACTACCGAGCCCTCTACGAGCAGTACTTC
CASSLGTDYRALYEQYF
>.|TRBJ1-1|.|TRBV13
TGTGCCAGCAGAGACCGTAAGCGGGTGGGCACTGAAGCTTTCTTT
CASRDRKRVGTEAFF
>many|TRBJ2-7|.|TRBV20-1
TGCAGTGCTAGTGGCATTCCAGTCGACGAGCAGTACTTC
CSASGIPVDEQYF